The present entry profiles one T cell receptor beta chain with its context. This sample was taken from a study of blood T cell repertoires in COVID-19. Study as a whole: The study drew acute and convalescent COVID-19 samples from the United States, Italy and Spain. Sources were T cells, B-cell-depleted T cells, or PBMCs; the material itself was cDNA or gDNA.

Germline V CDR1 and CDR2: MNHEY, SVGEGT. Trimming left V 6 bases short and J 5 bases short, with 20 bases between. The CDR3 covers 16 residues. Per the authors' pipeline: Amplification with reference gene primers provided the estimates of nucleated cell counts. Generated by immunoSEQ multiplex PCR, the TCRdb table keeps only in-frame clones and is missing some. V and J calls and clone size are given by that table; D and trimming were obtained from the DNA. Here the sample spans under 300,000 clones, 82% being singletons. This TCR came from an older woman with active or convalescent COVID-19. This sequence joins TRBV6-2 or TRBV6-3 and TRBJ1-5, with unresolved D. The material sequenced was peripheral blood. CDR3 protein: CASSGGWVQYDQPQHF. CDR3 coding DNA: TGTGCCAGCAGCGGTGGTTGGGTACAGTACGATCAGCCCCAGCATTTT.